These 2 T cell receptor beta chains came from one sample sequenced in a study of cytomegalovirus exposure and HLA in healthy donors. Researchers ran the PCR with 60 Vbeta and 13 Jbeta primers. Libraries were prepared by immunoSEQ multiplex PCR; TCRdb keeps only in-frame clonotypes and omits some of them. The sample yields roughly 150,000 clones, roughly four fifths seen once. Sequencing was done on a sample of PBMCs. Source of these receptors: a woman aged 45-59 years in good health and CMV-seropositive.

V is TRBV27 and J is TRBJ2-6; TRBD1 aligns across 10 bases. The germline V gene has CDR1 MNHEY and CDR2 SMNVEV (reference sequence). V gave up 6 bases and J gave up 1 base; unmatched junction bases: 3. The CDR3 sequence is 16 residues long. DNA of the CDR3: TGTGCCAGCAGCCAGGACAGGGGGTCTGGGGCCAACGTCCTGACTTTC. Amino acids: CASSQDRGSGANVLTF. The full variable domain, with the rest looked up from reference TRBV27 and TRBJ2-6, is EAQVTQNPRYLITVTGKKLTVTCSQNMNHEYMSWYRQDPGLGLRQIYYSMNVEVTDKGDVPEGYKVSRKEKRNFPLILESPSPNQTSLYFCASSQDRGSGANVLTFGAGSRLTVL.

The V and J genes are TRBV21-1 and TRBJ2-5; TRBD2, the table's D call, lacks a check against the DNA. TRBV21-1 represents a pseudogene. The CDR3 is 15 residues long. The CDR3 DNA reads TGTGCCAGCAGCAAAGAAGCAGGGACTGAAGAGACCCAGTACTTC. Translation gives CASSKEAGTEETQYF.